This T cell receptor (beta chain) was captured by sequencing in a study of T cell repertoires in cytomegalovirus infection. Study-wide results and limits: The cumulative frequency of public TCR beta families identified carriers of CMV plus the relevant HLA. Predominance within the ex vivo response was attributable to HLA-C-restricted CMV-specific TCR beta clonotypes.

MiXCR, run by TCRdb on the reads, gives a single entry per CDR3 protein. The sample comprises around 200,000 distinct CDR3 sequences, about 15% of which are singletons, and under 30% rests with the top ten. The CDR3 has 14 amino acids. Trimming shortened V by 7 bases and J by 4 bases, and 14 bases separated the two germline ends. Per the germline V gene, CDR1 is SNHLY and CDR2 is FYNNEI. In the case of this clonotype: The antigen is unknown.

The sequenced sample consisted of CD8+ T cells from PBMCs. The chain carries TRBV2 and TRBJ2-1; a possible D gene is TRBD2 (5 bases). The clonotype was recovered from a human donor in good health (CMV status not recorded). Some clones in this sample may be carry-over from other donors' samples. CDR3 loop: CASTPGRGYNEQFF. CDR3 nucleotide sequence: TGTGCCAGCACCCCCGGACGGGGTTACAATGAGCAGTTCTTC.